This is a list of T cell receptor beta chains from one sample in a study of T cells in localized non-small cell lung cancer. Profiling relied on immunoSEQ multiplex PCR, and the TCRdb table lists in-frame clones only, not all of them. This table holds 15,000 to 20,000 clones, 90% found once. The sequences come from peripheral blood mononuclear cells, collected before any cancer treatment. All receptors come from a woman aged 40-69 years with stage III lung adenocarcinoma. The CDR3 runs from the conserved cysteine through the conserved F or W.

TRBV4-2,CASSQGIGEGYTF
TRBV9,CASSVGSFHTDTQYF
TRBV6-5,CASSYSRGRDETQYF
TRBV6-1,CASSVSGANSGNTIYF
TRBV2,CASSERQVNEKLFF
TRBV7-8,CASSLDSVGEAFF
TRBV2,CASSESGPYNEQFF
TRBV5-4,CASSSPSSYEQYF
TRBV11-2,CASYDTGGRNTGELFF
TRBV6-1,CASGRQGLNEQFF
TRBV7-3,CASSPPGGSTDTQYF
TRBV6-1,CASTNWTVPLGGYTF
TRBV9,CASSVGTYEGNTIYF
TRBV7-8,CASSSPGGRDEQFF
TRBV7-9,CASSLRGGSYNEQFF
TRBV11-2,CATQLGWTGYGYTF
TRBV19,CASSIGTGGRGHEQFF
TRBV10-3,CAISDRDEKLFF
TRBV10-3,CAISDSGTGLDTQYF
TRBV30,CAWSSGLAIDTQYF
TRBV6-1,CASSTSKGVVSEAFF
TRBV9,CASTANSGNTGELFF
TRBV5-1,CASSPGAGGGQETQYF
TRBV15,CATSPGKDRSSYEQYF
TRBV6-5,CASSYSGNDGYTF
TRBV5-1,CASSLATGGFEKLFF
TRBV5-4,CASSNSKNTGELFF
TRBV28,CASRLQETYGYTF
TRBV30,CAWRGGSSYEQYF
TRBV9,CASSDPSTDTQYF
TRBV18,CASSGQGVGTEAFF
TRBV5-1,CASSINAGSGKYEQYF
TRBV2,CAGRGNYNSPLHF
TRBV19,CASRALAKNIQYF
TRBV11-3,CASSPGLAGSQETQYF
TRBV6-5,CASSYSTLRGDEQYF
TRBV5-5,CASSLWDGGPSGANVLTF
TRBV9,CASSGHRDYGYTF
TRBV2,CASSDLARKGETQYF
TRBV2,CASSEWYYEQYF
TRBV5-4,CASTQTGYGYTF
TRBV6-1,CASTPYRSHTGELFF
TRBV19,CASWAGLHF
TRBV7-2,CASSWANTEAFF
TRBV19,CASSIWGEAGSGNTIYF
TRBV11-2,CASSPIASVAFF
TRBV27,CASSFHEGVQPQHF
TRBV18,CASSPEQGGEQYF
TRBV5-1,CASSWGGESYEQYF